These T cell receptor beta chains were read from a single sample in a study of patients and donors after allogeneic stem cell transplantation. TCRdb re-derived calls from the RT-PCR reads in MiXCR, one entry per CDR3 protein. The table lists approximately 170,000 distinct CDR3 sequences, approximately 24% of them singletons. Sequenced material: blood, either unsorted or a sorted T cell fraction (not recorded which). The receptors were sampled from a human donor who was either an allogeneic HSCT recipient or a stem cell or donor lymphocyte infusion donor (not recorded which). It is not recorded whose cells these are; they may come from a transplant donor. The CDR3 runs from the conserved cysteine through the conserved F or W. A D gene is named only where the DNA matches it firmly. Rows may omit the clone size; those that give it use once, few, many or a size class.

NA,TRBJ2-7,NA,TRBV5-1,CASSLGGLSYEQYF,TGCGCCAGCAGCTTGGGGGGACTGTCCTACGAGCAGTACTTC
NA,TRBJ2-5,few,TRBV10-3,CAIAWDIRETQYF,TGTGCCATCGCATGGGACATCCGGGAGACCCAGTACTTC
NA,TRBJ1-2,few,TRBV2,CASSDRVQGYTF,TGTGCCAGCAGTGACAGGGTACAGGGCTACACCTTC
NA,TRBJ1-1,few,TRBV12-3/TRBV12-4,CASSLALNKLRNTEAFF,TGTGCCAGCAGTTTAGCGTTGAACAAACTTAGAAACACTGAAGCTTTCTTT
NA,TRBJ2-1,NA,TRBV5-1,CASSLGSQNNEQFF,TGCGCCAGCAGCTTGGGCAGCCAAAACAATGAGCAGTTCTTC
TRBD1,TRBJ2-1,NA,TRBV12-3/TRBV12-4,CASSDRDRGIAYNEQFF,TGTGCCAGCAGTGACCGGGACAGGGGTATCGCCTACAATGAGCAGTTCTTC
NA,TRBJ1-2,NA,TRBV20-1,CSATTTGPDFGLTF,TGCAGTGCTACCACAACGGGACCGGACTTTGGATTGACCTTC
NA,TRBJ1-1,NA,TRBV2,CASSERRVMSTEAFF,TGTGCCAGCAGTGAGCGGCGGGTGATGAGCACTGAAGCTTTCTTT
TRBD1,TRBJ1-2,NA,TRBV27,CASNAGTGGVYGYTF,TGTGCCAGCAATGCCGGGACAGGGGGCGTCTATGGCTACACCTTC
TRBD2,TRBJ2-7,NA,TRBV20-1,CSARSGLAGYEQYF,TGCAGTGCTCGATCTGGACTAGCAGGCTACGAGCAGTACTTC
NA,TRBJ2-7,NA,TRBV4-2,CASSQGQESSYEQYF,TGTGCCAGCAGCCAAGGTCAAGAAAGCTCCTACGAGCAGTACTTC
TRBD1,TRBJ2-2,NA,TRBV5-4,CASSPRDRGVTGELFF,TGTGCCAGCAGCCCCCGGGACAGGGGAGTTACCGGGGAGCTGTTTTTT
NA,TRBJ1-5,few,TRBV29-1,CSVGKAEPTLQPQHF,TGCAGCGTTGGAAAAGCGGAACCGACCCTCCAGCCCCAGCATTTT
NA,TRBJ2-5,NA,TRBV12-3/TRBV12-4,CASSLVGQETQYF,TGTGCCAGCAGTTTAGTGGGGCAAGAGACCCAGTACTTC
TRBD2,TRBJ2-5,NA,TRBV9,CASSVVPLAEETQYF,TGTGCCAGCAGCGTAGTCCCACTAGCGGAAGAGACCCAGTACTTC
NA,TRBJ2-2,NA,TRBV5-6,CASSLGLSGELFF,TGTGCCAGCAGCCTCGGACTGTCGGGGGAGCTGTTTTTT
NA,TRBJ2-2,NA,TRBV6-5,CASSYSRVAHTGELFF,TGTGCCAGCAGTTACTCGCGAGTAGCCCACACCGGGGAGCTGTTTTTT
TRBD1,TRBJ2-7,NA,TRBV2,CASRPWTGPGYEQYF,TGTGCCAGCAGACCATGGACAGGGCCCGGCTACGAGCAGTACTTC
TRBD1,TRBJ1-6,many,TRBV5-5,CASSRDRGNSPLHF,TGTGCCAGCAGCCGGGACAGGGGTAATTCACCCCTCCACTTT
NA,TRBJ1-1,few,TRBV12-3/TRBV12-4,CASSFGQMLEAFF,TGTGCCAGCAGTTTTGGTCAGATGCTTGAAGCTTTCTTT
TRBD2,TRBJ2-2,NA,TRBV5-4,CASSTLAGDNTGELFF,TGTGCCAGCAGCACACTAGCGGGGGATAACACCGGGGAGCTGTTTTTT
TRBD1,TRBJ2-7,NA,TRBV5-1,CASSLWGQPSYEQYF,TGCGCCAGCAGCCTCTGGGGACAGCCTTCCTACGAGCAGTACTTC
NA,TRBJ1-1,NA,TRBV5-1,CASSLGLGGNTEAFF,TGCGCCAGCAGCCTGGGTCTTGGGGGGAACACTGAAGCTTTCTTT
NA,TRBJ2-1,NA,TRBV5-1,CASSLSSRGADEQFF,TGCGCCAGCAGCTTAAGTAGCCGTGGGGCAGATGAGCAGTTCTTC
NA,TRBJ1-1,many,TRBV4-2,CASSPRADRNTEAFF,TGTGCCAGCAGCCCGAGAGCGGACAGGAACACTGAAGCTTTCTTT
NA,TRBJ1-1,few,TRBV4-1,CASSQGGRGTEAFF,TGCGCCAGCAGCCAAGGGGGACGAGGCACTGAAGCTTTCTTT
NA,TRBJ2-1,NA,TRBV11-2,CASSLSGFYNEQFF,TGTGCCAGCAGCTTAAGTGGATTTTACAATGAGCAGTTCTTC
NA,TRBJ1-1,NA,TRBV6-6,CASSYSLGTATEAFF,TGTGCCAGCAGTTACTCTCTAGGGACGGCCACTGAAGCTTTCTTT
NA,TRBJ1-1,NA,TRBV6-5,CASSPPPGLSFMNTEAFF,TGTGCCAGCAGCCCTCCGCCCGGGCTTTCGTTCATGAACACTGAAGCTTTCTTT
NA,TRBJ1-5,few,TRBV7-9,CASSSSDSSNQPQHF,TGTGCCAGCAGCTCGAGCGACAGTAGCAATCAGCCCCAGCATTTT
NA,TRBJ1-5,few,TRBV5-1,CASSREGNQPQHF,TGCGCCAGCAGCAGGGAAGGCAATCAGCCCCAGCATTTT
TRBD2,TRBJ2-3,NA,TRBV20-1,CSAPLAGGPLGYTQYF,TGCAGTGCGCCACTAGCGGGGGGCCCCCTCGGATATACGCAGTATTTT
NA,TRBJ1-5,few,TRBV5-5,CASSGGSYQSNQPQHF,TGTGCCAGCAGCGGAGGATCCTATCAAAGCAATCAGCCCCAGCATTTT
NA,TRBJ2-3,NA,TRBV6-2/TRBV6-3,CASSYERDTYDTQYF,TGTGCCAGCAGTTACGAGAGAGATACCTACGATACGCAGTATTTT
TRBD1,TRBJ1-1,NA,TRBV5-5,CASSWDRMNTEAFF,TGTGCCAGCAGCTGGGACAGGATGAACACTGAAGCTTTCTTT
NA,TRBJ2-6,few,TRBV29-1,CSVEAPGVGANVLTF,TGCAGCGTTGAAGCCCCAGGGGTTGGGGCCAACGTCCTGACTTTC
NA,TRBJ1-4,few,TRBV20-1,CSARRSADNEKLFF,TGCAGTGCTCGAAGGTCGGCAGATAATGAAAAACTGTTTTTT
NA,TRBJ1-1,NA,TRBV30,CAWSIGTRRINTEAFF,TGTGCCTGGAGTATAGGGACGCGGAGGATCAACACTGAAGCTTTCTTT